Sequencing of this T cell receptor (beta chain) was carried out in a study of T-cell reconstitution after alpha-beta-depleted transplantation in children. Findings and caveats of the study: T-cell counts and diversity at one year post-transplant came mainly from newly produced T cells. Some patients' high day-60 TCRbeta diversity was attributed to recipient cells surviving conditioning.

Unique molecular identifiers were built into the TCRbeta library. TCRdb analysed the PCR reads with MiXCR anew, one entry per CDR3 protein. The table lists 70,000 to 95,000 distinct CDR3 sequences, about 16% of them singletons. This CDR3 is built from 15 residues. From germline, CDR1 is MNHEY and CDR2 SVGEGT. Trimming removed 7 bases from V and 4 bases from J; junction bases left unmatched: 8. Comment on this clonotype: Its cognate antigen is unknown.

The starting material was PBMCs, mostly from graft donor cells, obtained 180 days after TCRalphabeta/CD19-depleted stem cell transplant. V and J are TRBV6-2 or TRBV6-3 and TRBJ1-2, with 11 nucleotides matching TRBD1. This sequence originates from a male patient between 2 and 15 years old who had a stem cell transplant for acute lymphoblastic leukemia, so the T cells may come from the graft donor. The CDR3 loop is CASMDRGRIGYGYTF. Here the CDR3 DNA reads TGTGCCAGCATGGACAGGGGGCGGATTGGCTATGGCTACACCTTC.